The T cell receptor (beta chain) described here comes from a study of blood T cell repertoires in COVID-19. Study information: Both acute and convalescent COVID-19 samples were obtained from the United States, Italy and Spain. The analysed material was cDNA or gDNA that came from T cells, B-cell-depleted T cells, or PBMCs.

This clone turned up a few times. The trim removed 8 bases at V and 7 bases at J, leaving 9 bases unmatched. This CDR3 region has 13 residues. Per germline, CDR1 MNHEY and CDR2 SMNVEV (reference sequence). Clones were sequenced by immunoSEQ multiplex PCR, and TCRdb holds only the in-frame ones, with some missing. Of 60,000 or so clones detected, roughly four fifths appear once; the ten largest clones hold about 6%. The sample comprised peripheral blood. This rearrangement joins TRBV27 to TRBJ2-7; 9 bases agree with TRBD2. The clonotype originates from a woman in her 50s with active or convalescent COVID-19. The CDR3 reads CASGEREAREQYF. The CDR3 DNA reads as TGTGCCAGCGGTGAGCGGGAGGCCCGGGAGCAGTACTTC.